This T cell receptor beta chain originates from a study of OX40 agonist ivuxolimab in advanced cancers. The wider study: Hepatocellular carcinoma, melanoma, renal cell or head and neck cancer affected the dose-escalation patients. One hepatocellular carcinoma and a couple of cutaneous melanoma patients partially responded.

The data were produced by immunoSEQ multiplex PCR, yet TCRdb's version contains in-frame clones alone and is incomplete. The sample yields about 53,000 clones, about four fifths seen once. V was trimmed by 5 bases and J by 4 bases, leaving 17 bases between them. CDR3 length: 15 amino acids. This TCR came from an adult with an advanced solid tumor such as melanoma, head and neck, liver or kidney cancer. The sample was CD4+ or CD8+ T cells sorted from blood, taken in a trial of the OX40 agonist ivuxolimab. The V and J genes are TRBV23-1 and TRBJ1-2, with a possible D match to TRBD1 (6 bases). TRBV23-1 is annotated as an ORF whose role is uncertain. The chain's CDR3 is CASSGFWGRGYGYTF. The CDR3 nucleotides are TGCGCCAGCAGTGGCTTCTGGGGGCGAGGCTATGGCTACACCTTC.